This T cell receptor beta chain came from a study of blood T cell repertoires in COVID-19. Study-level background: Sites across the United States, Italy and Spain contributed samples from acute and convalescent COVID-19.

Clones were read by immunoSEQ multiplex PCR, and TCRdb kept only the in-frame ones, dropping some. The sample has 300,000 to 450,000 clones; 88% are singletons. V shed 4 bases, J shed 0 bases, and the junction held 6 bases outside the gene matches. Germline V gene lookup returns CDR1 MNHEY and CDR2 SVGAGI. This CDR3 is built from 16 residues. Sequenced sample: PBMCs or T cells enriched from blood (not recorded which). The TCR sequence derives from a woman younger than 30 who had recovered from COVID-19. V and J are TRBV6-5 and TRBJ2-7; 10 bases agree with TRBD2. CDR3 bases: TGTGCCAGCAGTTCCCTAACTAGCGGGGACTCCTACGAGCAGTACTTC. This sequence encodes CASSSLTSGDSYEQYF.